The 20 T cell receptor beta chains below all came from one sample that was sequenced in a study of T cell changes during pregnancy in multiple sclerosis. Sequencing was performed with immunoSEQ multiplex PCR; in TCRdb, only in-frame clones are kept and a portion is missing. The data show about 83,000 clones, about 96% seen once. Material: peripheral blood, obtained in the second trimester of pregnancy. The receptors were sampled from a female donor with multiple sclerosis, enrolled in a pregnancy study.

The V and J genes are TRBV6-6 and TRBJ2-7, with 11 bases lining up with TRBD2. Germline V CDR1 and CDR2: MNHNY, SVGAGI (reference sequence). The CDR3 sequence is 14 residues long. V lost 6 bases, J lost 3 bases, and 4 bases stayed unmatched. The CDR3 DNA follows: TGTGCCAGCAGACTTACTAGCGGGAGCTACGAGCAGTACTTC. It codes for CASRLTSGSYEQYF.

The V call is TRBV5-6, the J call TRBJ2-3; D is possibly TRBD2 (5 bases). This CDR3 region has 16 residues. Germline CDR1 reads SGHDT; CDR2 reads YYEEEE. The V gene lost 6 bases and the J gene lost 0 bases, with 17 bases spanning the gap. The CDR3 spells CASTKPAGVSTDTQYF. The CDR3 DNA reads TGTGCCAGCACCAAGCCCGCCGGGGTTAGCACAGATACGCAGTATTTT. Supplemented by reference TRBV5-6 and TRBJ2-3, the full variable domain reads DAGVTQSPTHLIKTRGQQVTLRCSPKSGHDTVSWYQQALGQGPQFIFQYYEEEERQRGNFPDRFSGHQFPNYSSELNVNALLLGDSALYLCASTKPAGVSTDTQYFGPGTRLTVL.

The chain employs TRBV5-5 and TRBJ2-7; 11 nucleotides agree with TRBD2. J was trimmed by 0 bases and V by 3 bases; bases with no gene match: 8. Germline V gives CDR1 SGHKS, CDR2 YYEKEE (reference sequence). The CDR3 sequence is 17 residues long. For the CDR3, the DNA is TGTGCCAGCAGCTCGTGGACTAGCGGGTACAACTCCTACGAGCAGTACTTC. This codes for CASSSWTSGYNSYEQYF.

The chain uses TRBV30 and TRBJ2-7; TRBD2 might be the D (6 bases). Looked up from germline, CDR1 is GTSNPN and CDR2 is SVGIG (reference sequence). The CDR3 loop spans 15 amino acids. V was shortened by 2 bases and J by 3 bases, with 17 bases between the two germline ends. The CDR3 DNA sequence: TGTGCCTGGAGTTTAAAGGTCTCCGGGGGCTACGAGCAGTACTTC. Residues: CAWSLKVSGGYEQYF.

V gene TRBV15 combines with J gene TRBJ2-7; D might be TRBD1 (6 bases). Germline values: CDR1 LNHNV, CDR2 YYDKDF (reference sequence). V was shortened by 4 bases and J by 2 bases, with 12 bases between the two germline ends. There are 14 residues in the CDR3. DNA for the CDR3: TGTGCCACCAGCACCGGGACACTAACCTACGAGCAGTACTTC. Translated: CATSTGTLTYEQYF.

CDR3 sequence (DNA): TGTGCCAGTAACCCCTCCACCCCAGGGGGCAATCAGCCCCAGCATTTT. Translated, it gives CASNPSTPGGNQPQHF. The chain employs TRBV19 and TRBJ1-5, with TRBD1 as a possible D gene (6 bases). The CDR3 length is 16 residues. V dropped 7 bases and J dropped 2 bases, with 18 bases sitting between them. In germline, CDR1 is LNHDA, CDR2 SQIVND (reference sequence). Variable domain in full (rest from reference TRBV19 and TRBJ1-5): DGGITQSPKYLFRKEGQNVTLSCEQNLNHDAMYWYRQDPGQGLRLIYYSQIVNDFQKGDIAEGYSVSREKKESFPLTVTSAQKNPTAFYLCASNPSTPGGNQPQHFGDGTRLSIL.

The chain recombines TRBV2 with TRBJ2-2; a possible D gene is TRBD1 (6 bases). V was pared by 6 bases and J by 6 bases, with 23 bases between. Germline lookup yields CDR1 SNHLY and CDR2 FYNNEI. The CDR3 is 17 residues long. As DNA, the CDR3 is TGTGCCAGCAGCCCAACCACAGGGAAAGGAAAAGCCGGGGAGCTGTTTTTT. Residues: CASSPTTGKGKAGELFF.

The gene calls are TRBV15 and TRBJ1-1; D call uncertain. Germline values: CDR1 LNHNV, CDR2 YYDKDF (reference sequence). This CDR3 region has 13 residues. V was pared by 3 bases and J by 0 bases, with 5 bases between. CDR3 nucleotides: TGTGCCACCAGCAGGCAGATGAACACTGAAGCTTTCTTT. Residues: CATSRQMNTEAFF.

The chain uses TRBV27 and TRBJ2-1; D gene uncertain. There are 13 residues in the CDR3. Looked up from germline, CDR1 is MNHEY and CDR2 is SMNVEV (reference sequence). Trimming removed 4 bases at V and 10 bases at J, with 14 bases between. The CDR3 loop reads CASSSPLEKEQFF. Here the CDR3 DNA reads TGTGCCAGCAGTTCCCCTTTGGAGAAGGAGCAGTTCTTC.

The chain joins TRBV19 to TRBJ2-1; 12 bases agree with TRBD2. This CDR3 is 15 amino acids long. Losses at the gene ends were 3 bases for V and 8 bases for J; bases not matched to a gene: 5. Per germline, CDR1 LNHDA and CDR2 SQIVND (reference sequence). CDR3 nucleotides: TGTGCCAGTAGTATGCTAGCGGGAGGGGGGGATGAGCAGTTCTTC. This gives the protein CASSMLAGGGDEQFF.

This chain joins TRBV19 and TRBJ2-3, with TRBD1 identical over 10 bases. The CDR3 totals 15 residues. Germline loops: CDR1 LNHDA, CDR2 SQIVND (reference sequence). V gave up 5 bases and J gave up 4 bases; unmatched junction bases: 6. CDR3 DNA sequence: TGTGCCAGTAGTCGTGGCGGGACAGGGGCAGATACGCAGTATTTT. Translation gives CASSRGGTGADTQYF. The whole variable domain, filled in from reference TRBV19 and TRBJ2-3, reads DGGITQSPKYLFRKEGQNVTLSCEQNLNHDAMYWYRQDPGQGLRLIYYSQIVNDFQKGDIAEGYSVSREKKESFPLTVTSAQKNPTAFYLCASSRGGTGADTQYFGPGTRLTVL.

CDR3 DNA sequence: TGTGCCTGGAGTGCGTCAGGGCGGGGGAACATTCAGTACTTC. This sequence encodes CAWSASGRGNIQYF. The chain combines TRBV30 with TRBJ2-4; the match to TRBD2 covers 7 bases. The CDR3 has 14 amino acids. Germline V gives CDR1 GTSNPN, CDR2 SVGIG (reference sequence). Unmatched junction bases numbered 7, after V lost 1 base and J lost 7 bases.

The V and J genes are TRBV2 and TRBJ2-7; D is perhaps TRBD2 (6 bases). CDR1 and CDR2 from the germline V gene are SNHLY and FYNNEI. CDR3 length equals 15 residues. V gave up 7 bases and J gave up 0 bases, with 16 bases separating them. The CDR3 DNA is TGTGCCAGCAAACGTCGGGACTCAAACTCCTACGAGCAGTACTTC. Its translation is CASKRRDSNSYEQYF.

This chain uses TRBV4-3 with TRBJ1-2, with D possibly matching TRBD1 (6 bases). Trimming pared 0 bases from V and 7 bases from J, leaving 12 bases between. Germline assignment: CDR1 LGHNA and CDR2 YSLEER. This CDR3 comprises 14 residues. CDR3 sequence: CASSQDGGARGYTF. DNA of the CDR3: TGCGCCAGCAGCCAAGATGGGGGGGCTCGTGGCTACACCTTC.

The CDR3 reads CASSVQGQGLYMNTEAFF. CDR3 coding DNA: TGCGCCAGCAGCGTCCAGGGACAGGGATTATACATGAACACTGAAGCTTTCTTT. The rearrangement links TRBV5-1 to TRBJ1-1; 9 bases map to TRBD1. Per germline, CDR1 SGHRS and CDR2 YFSETQ. V trimming: 4 bases; J trimming: 0 bases; junction bases outside the gene matches: 13. This CDR3 has 18 residues.

This chain uses TRBV5-5 with TRBJ1-1; D remains unclear. The CDR3 spans 13 residues. V was shortened by 0 bases and J by 10 bases, with 13 bases between the two germline ends. Looked up from germline, CDR1 is SGHKS and CDR2 is YYEKEE (reference sequence). The CDR3 loop is CASSLVGSSGAFF. CDR3 DNA sequence: TGTGCCAGCAGCTTGGTCGGGTCTAGTGGAGCTTTCTTT.

The chain has TRBV27 and TRBJ1-2; a weak D match, TRBD1 (6 bases). V was cut by 6 bases and J by 2 bases, with 10 bases left in between. CDR1 is MNHEY and CDR2 is SMNVEV in the germline V gene (reference sequence). CDR3 length: 13 residues. The CDR3 bases are TGTGCCAGCAGGTTGACAGGCAACTATGGCTACACCTTC. Translated: CASRLTGNYGYTF.

The J gene is TRBJ2-3, the V gene TRBV29-1; 9 nucleotides match TRBD2. CDR1 is SQVTM and CDR2 is ANQGSEA in the germline V gene. This CDR3 is built from 15 residues. Trimming at V came to 1 base and at J to 1 base, leaving 3 bases not matched to a gene. CDR3 protein: CSVEGWTSGTDTQYF. CDR3 sequence (DNA): TGCAGCGTTGAAGGATGGACTAGCGGCACAGATACGCAGTATTTT.

The chain has TRBV5-1 and TRBJ2-5; D perhaps matches TRBD2 (5 bases). The germline V and J ends were trimmed by 5 bases and 4 bases, with 12 bases remaining between them. Germline V CDR1 and CDR2: SGHRS, YFSETQ. The CDR3 spans 13 residues. The CDR3 spells CASRRAAGETQYF. The CDR3 coding sequence is TGCGCCAGCAGGAGGGCGGCGGGAGAGACCCAGTACTTC.

This chain joins TRBV29-1 and TRBJ2-2, with 11 nucleotides matching TRBD2. V lost 6 bases and J lost 2; bases outside the gene matches: 5. The germline V gene has CDR1 SQVTM and CDR2 ANQGSEA. The CDR3 loop spans 15 amino acids. The CDR3: CSVHGTSGNTGELFF. The CDR3 coding sequence is TGCAGCGTGCACGGGACTAGCGGAAACACCGGGGAGCTGTTTTTT.